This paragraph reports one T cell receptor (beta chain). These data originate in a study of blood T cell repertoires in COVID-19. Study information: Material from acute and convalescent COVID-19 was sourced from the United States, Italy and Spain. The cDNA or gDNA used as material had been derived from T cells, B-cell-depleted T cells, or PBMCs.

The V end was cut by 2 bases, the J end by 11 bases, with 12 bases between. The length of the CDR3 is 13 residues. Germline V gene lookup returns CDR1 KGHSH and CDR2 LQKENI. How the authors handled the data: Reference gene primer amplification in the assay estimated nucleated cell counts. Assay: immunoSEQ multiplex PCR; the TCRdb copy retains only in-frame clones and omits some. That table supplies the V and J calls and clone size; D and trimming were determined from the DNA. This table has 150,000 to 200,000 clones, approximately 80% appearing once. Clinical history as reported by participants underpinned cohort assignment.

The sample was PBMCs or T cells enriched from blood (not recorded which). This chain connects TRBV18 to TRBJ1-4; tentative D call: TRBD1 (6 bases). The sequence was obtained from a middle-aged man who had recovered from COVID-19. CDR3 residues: CASSPGGAQKLFF. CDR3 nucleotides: TGTGCCAGCTCACCAGGGGGGGCACAGAAACTGTTTTTT.